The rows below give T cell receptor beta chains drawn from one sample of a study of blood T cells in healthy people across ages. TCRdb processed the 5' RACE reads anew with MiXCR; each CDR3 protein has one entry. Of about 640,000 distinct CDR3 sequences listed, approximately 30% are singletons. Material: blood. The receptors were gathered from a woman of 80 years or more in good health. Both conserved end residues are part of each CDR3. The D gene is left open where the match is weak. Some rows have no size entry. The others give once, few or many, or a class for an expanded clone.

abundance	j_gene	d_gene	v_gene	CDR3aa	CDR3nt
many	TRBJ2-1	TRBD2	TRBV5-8	CASSPGLAGRDEQFF	TGTGCCAGCAGCCCAGGGCTAGCGGGGAGGGATGAGCAGTTCTTC
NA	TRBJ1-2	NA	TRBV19	CASSITRRGGYTF	TGTGCCAGTAGTATAACCCGGCGGGGCGGCTACACCTTC
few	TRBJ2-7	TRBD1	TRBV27	CASSGDRGNWGNEQYF	TGTGCCAGCAGTGGGGACAGGGGTAATTGGGGAAATGAGCAGTACTTC
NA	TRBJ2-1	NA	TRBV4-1	CASSRELRNEQFF	TGCGCCAGTAGCCGTGAGTTACGAAATGAGCAGTTCTTC
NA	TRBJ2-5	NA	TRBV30	CAWELEDNEQYF	TGTGCCTGGGAATTGGAGGACAATGAGCAGTACTTC
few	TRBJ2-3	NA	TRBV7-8	CASSLGGRAGSDTQYF	TGTGCCAGCAGCTTAGGAGGCCGGGCCGGGTCAGATACGCAGTATTTT
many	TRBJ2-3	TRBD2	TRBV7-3	CASSSAGLAGALGTDTQYF	TGTGCCAGCAGCTCGGCTGGACTAGCGGGGGCACTTGGCACAGATACGCAGTATTTT
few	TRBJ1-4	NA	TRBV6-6	CASSYSDSSNEKLFF	TGTGCCAGCAGTTACTCGGACAGTTCTAATGAAAAACTGTTTTTT
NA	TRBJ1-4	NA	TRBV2	CASSEQAARVTEKLFF	TGTGCCAGCAGTGAACAGGCGGCGAGGGTGACGGAAAAACTGTTTTTT
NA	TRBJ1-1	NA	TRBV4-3	CASSQGLVGTEAFF	TGCGCCAGCAGCCAGGGATTAGTAGGCACTGAAGCTTTCTTT
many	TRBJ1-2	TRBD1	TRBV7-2	CASSTWTGSPYGYTF	TGTGCCAGCAGCACCTGGACAGGGAGCCCCTATGGCTACACCTTC
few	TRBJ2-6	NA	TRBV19	CASSQRDLSGANVLTF	TGTGCCAGTAGTCAACGGGACCTCTCTGGGGCCAACGTCCTGACTTTC
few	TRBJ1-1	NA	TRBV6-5	CASSYSNRVNGRNTEAFF	TGTGCCAGCAGTTACTCGAACAGGGTTAACGGAAGGAACACTGAAGCTTTCTTT
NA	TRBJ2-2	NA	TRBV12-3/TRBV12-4	CASSQASRTGELFF	TGTGCCAGCAGTCAGGCCTCAAGGACCGGGGAGCTGTTTTTT
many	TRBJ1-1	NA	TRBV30	CARQMNTEAFF	TGTGCCCGGCAGATGAACACTGAAGCTTTCTTT
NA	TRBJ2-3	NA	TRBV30	CAWSAREGVGIGDTQYF	TGTGCCTGGAGTGCCCGAGAAGGGGTGGGGATAGGAGATACGCAGTATTTT
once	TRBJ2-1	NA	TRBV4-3	CASSRRASAQYNEQFF	TGCGCCAGCAGCCGAAGAGCGAGCGCCCAATACAATGAGCAGTTCTTC
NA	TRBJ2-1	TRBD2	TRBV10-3	CAISESLGAGDRGDEQFF	TGTGCCATCAGTGAGTCCCTGGGAGCGGGAGATAGAGGGGATGAGCAGTTCTTC
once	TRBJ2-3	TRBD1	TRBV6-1	CASKRRDRGSDTQYF	TGTGCCAGCAAACGCCGGGACAGGGGATCTGATACGCAGTATTTT
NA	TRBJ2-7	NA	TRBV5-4	CASSLNGYYEQYF	TGTGCCAGCAGCTTGAACGGGTACTACGAGCAGTACTTC
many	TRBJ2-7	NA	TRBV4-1	CASSQGQGTREQYF	TGCGCCAGCAGCCAAGGCCAGGGGACACGCGAGCAGTACTTC
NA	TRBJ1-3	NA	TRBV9	CASSVAWERPGNTIYF	TGTGCCAGCAGCGTAGCTTGGGAAAGGCCTGGAAACACCATATATTTT
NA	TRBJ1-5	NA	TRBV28	CASSWGGNQPRHF	TGTGCCAGCAGTTGGGGCGGCAATCAGCCCCGGCATTTT
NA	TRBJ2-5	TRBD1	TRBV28	CASTLTGLGRTQYF	TGTGCCAGCACCCTGACAGGGTTGGGAAGGACCCAGTACTTC
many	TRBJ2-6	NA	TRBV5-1	CASSLTQISGANVLTF	TGCGCCAGCAGCTTGACACAGATCTCTGGGGCCAACGTCCTGACTTTC